This T cell receptor beta chain was observed in a study of blood T cell repertoires in COVID-19. Study details: Italy, Spain and the United States were the sources of the convalescent and acute COVID-19 samples. PBMCs, B-cell-depleted T cells, or T cells provided the cDNA or gDNA that made up the material.

In the authors' workflow: Amplification from reference gene primers served as the basis for estimated nucleated cell counts. Libraries were prepared by immunoSEQ multiplex PCR; TCRdb keeps only in-frame clonotypes and omits some of them. The V and J calls and clone size were taken over from that table, and D and trimming were inferred from the DNA. Of roughly 100,000 clones in the sample, roughly 79% were seen once. Sample: peripheral blood. The receptor comes from a woman in her sixties or seventies with acute or convalescent COVID-19.

This chain's CDR3 is CASSDQSGRADTQYF. For the CDR3, the DNA is TGTGCCAGCAGTGACCAAAGCGGGAGGGCAGATACGCAGTATTTT. The chain carries TRBV6-4 and TRBJ2-3; 10 nucleotides align to TRBD2. V trimming: 2 bases; J trimming: 4 bases; junction bases outside the gene matches: 3. The length of the CDR3 is 15 residues. Germline CDR1 MRHNA, CDR2 SNTAGT.